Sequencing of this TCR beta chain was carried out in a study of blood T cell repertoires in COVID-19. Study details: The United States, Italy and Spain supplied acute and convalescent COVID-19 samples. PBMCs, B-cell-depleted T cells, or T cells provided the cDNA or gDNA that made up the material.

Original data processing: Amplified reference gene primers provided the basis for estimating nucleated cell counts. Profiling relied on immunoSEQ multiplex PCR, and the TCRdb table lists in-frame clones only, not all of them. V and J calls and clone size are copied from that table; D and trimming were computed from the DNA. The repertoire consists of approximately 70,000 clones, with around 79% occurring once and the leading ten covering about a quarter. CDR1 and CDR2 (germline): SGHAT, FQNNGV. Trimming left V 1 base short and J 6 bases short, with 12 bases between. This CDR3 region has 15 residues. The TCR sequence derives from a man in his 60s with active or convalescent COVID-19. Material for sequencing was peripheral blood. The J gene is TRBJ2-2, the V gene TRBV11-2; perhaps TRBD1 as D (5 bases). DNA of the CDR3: TGTGCCAGCAGCTTAGCTTGGGGCCAGTCCGGGGAGCTGTTTTTT. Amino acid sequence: CASSLAWGQSGELFF.